What follows is one T cell receptor (beta chain) and its context. A junction boundary mismatches the germline segment, possibly from a read error. This sample's RNA came from whole unsorted tissue. These data originate in a study of tumor and adjacent non-tumor tissue in lung cancer. TCRbeta libraries were built with three rounds of nested PCR, modified from ARM-PCR. TCRdb re-analysed the multiplex PCR reads in MiXCR, keeping a single row per CDR3 protein. The sample lists around 140,000 distinct CDR3 sequences; around 60% were seen once. CDR1 is SGHNT, CDR2 YYREEE, per germline (reference sequence). CDR3 length: 17 amino acids.

The sequenced sample consisted of lung tumor tissue. The origin of this receptor is a man aged 55 to 70 with small cell lung cancer. The chain couples TRBV5-4 to TRBJ2-3, with a tentative D call TRBD1 (6 bases). This CDR3 is CARSLVGKGDSTDTQYF. In nucleotides, the CDR3 is TGTGCCCGCAGCTTGGTCGGCAAGGGGGATAGCACAGATACGCAGTATTTT.